The rows below give T cell receptor beta chains drawn from one sample of a study of blood T cell repertoires in COVID-19. Measured with immunoSEQ multiplex PCR; TCRdb has only the in-frame clones, and not every one. Of 440,000 or so clones in the sample, about 91% were seen once. Sample: peripheral blood. The receptors originated from a woman between 40 and 55 years old with COVID-19, enrolled during active disease. CDR3s include the opening cysteine and the closing phenylalanine or tryptophan. A D gene is named only where the DNA matches it firmly. Size is stated for part of the rows, as once, few or many counts, or as a class when the clone is expanded.

d_gene: TRBD1; j_gene: TRBJ1-2; abundance: -; v_gene: TRBV9; CDR3aa: CASSPAGQVGAYGYTF; CDR3nt: TGTGCCAGCAGCCCCGCCGGACAGGTAGGGGCCTATGGCTACACCTTC
d_gene: -; j_gene: TRBJ2-1; abundance: -; v_gene: TRBV28; CDR3aa: CASSSLINRYNEQFF; CDR3nt: TGTGCCAGCAGTTCCCTAATTAATAGATACAATGAGCAGTTCTTC
d_gene: TRBD1; j_gene: TRBJ1-1; abundance: -; v_gene: TRBV29-1; CDR3aa: CSVWTGGTEAFF; CDR3nt: TGCAGCGTGTGGACAGGGGGAACTGAAGCTTTCTTT
d_gene: -; j_gene: TRBJ1-2; abundance: few; v_gene: TRBV9; CDR3aa: CASSVSRSNYGYTF; CDR3nt: TGTGCCAGCAGCGTAAGCAGGTCTAACTATGGCTACACCTTC
d_gene: TRBD1; j_gene: TRBJ1-2; abundance: -; v_gene: TRBV18; CDR3aa: CASSPRDRASYGYTF; CDR3nt: TGTGCCAGCTCACCACGGGACAGGGCATCCTATGGCTACACCTTC
d_gene: TRBD2; j_gene: TRBJ2-1; abundance: -; v_gene: TRBV14; CDR3aa: CASSQESGRANEQFF; CDR3nt: TGTGCCAGCAGCCAAGAGAGCGGGAGGGCCAATGAGCAGTTCTTC
d_gene: TRBD2; j_gene: TRBJ2-1; abundance: -; v_gene: TRBV27; CDR3aa: CASSFSGRAYNEQFF; CDR3nt: TGTGCCAGCAGCTTTAGCGGGAGGGCCTACAATGAGCAGTTCTTC
d_gene: -; j_gene: TRBJ1-3; abundance: -; v_gene: TRBV7-8; CDR3aa: CASKGHLSGNTIYF; CDR3nt: TGTGCCAGCAAGGGACACCTCTCTGGAAACACCATATATTTT
d_gene: -; j_gene: TRBJ2-3; abundance: few; v_gene: TRBV27; CDR3aa: CASSTRYHTDTQYF; CDR3nt: TGTGCCAGCAGTACCCGGTACCACACAGATACGCAGTATTTT
d_gene: -; j_gene: TRBJ2-7; abundance: -; v_gene: TRBV27; CDR3aa: CASTKAGTSYEQYF; CDR3nt: TGTGCCAGCACCAAGGCAGGTACCTCCTACGAGCAGTACTTC
d_gene: TRBD1; j_gene: TRBJ1-1; abundance: -; v_gene: TRBV7-2; CDR3aa: CASSPGWDIQGVNTEAFF; CDR3nt: TGTGCCAGCAGTCCAGGGTGGGACATACAGGGGGTGAACACTGAAGCTTTCTTT
d_gene: -; j_gene: TRBJ1-3; abundance: -; v_gene: TRBV2; CDR3aa: CASREIHSGNTIYF; CDR3nt: TGTGCCAGCAGAGAAATTCACTCTGGAAACACCATATATTTT
d_gene: -; j_gene: TRBJ1-5; abundance: once; v_gene: TRBV5-1; CDR3aa: CASSLSAGHPIVAQHF; CDR3nt: TGCGCCAGCAGCTTGTCAGCGGGACACCCCATCGTGGCCCAGCATTTT
d_gene: TRBD1; j_gene: TRBJ1-4; abundance: -; v_gene: TRBV5-4; CDR3aa: CASSLNRGEKLFF; CDR3nt: TGTGCCAGCAGCTTGAACAGGGGTGAAAAACTGTTTTTT
d_gene: -; j_gene: TRBJ1-5; abundance: -; v_gene: TRBV19; CDR3aa: CASTTFWELENQPQHF; CDR3nt: TGTGCCAGTACCACCTTTTGGGAGTTGGAGAATCAGCCCCAGCATTTT
d_gene: -; j_gene: TRBJ2-7; abundance: -; v_gene: TRBV23-1; CDR3aa: CASKEQDYEQYF; CDR3nt: TGCGCCAGCAAGGAACAGGACTACGAGCAGTACTTC
d_gene: -; j_gene: TRBJ2-6; abundance: -; v_gene: TRBV19; CDR3aa: CASTETDASSGANVLTF; CDR3nt: TGTGCCAGTACCGAGACAGACGCCAGCTCTGGGGCCAACGTCCTGACTTTC
d_gene: TRBD1; j_gene: TRBJ1-4; abundance: -; v_gene: TRBV12-5; CDR3aa: CASGLDRDETNEKLFF; CDR3nt: TGTGCTAGTGGTCTTGACAGGGACGAAACTAATGAAAAACTGTTTTTT
d_gene: TRBD1; j_gene: TRBJ1-2; abundance: -; v_gene: TRBV4-1; CDR3aa: CASSQANTGARDGYTF; CDR3nt: TGCGCCAGCAGCCAAGCGAATACAGGGGCTCGGGATGGCTACACCTTC
d_gene: TRBD1; j_gene: TRBJ1-1; abundance: -; v_gene: TRBV7-2; CDR3aa: CASSLVGRGRGAFF; CDR3nt: TGTGCCAGCAGCTTGGTGGGCAGGGGGCGCGGGGCTTTCTTT
d_gene: -; j_gene: TRBJ2-1; abundance: -; v_gene: TRBV6-5; CDR3aa: CASSSPGLPNEQFF; CDR3nt: TGTGCCAGCAGTTCCCCTGGGCTTCCGAATGAGCAGTTCTTC
d_gene: TRBD1; j_gene: TRBJ2-1; abundance: -; v_gene: TRBV29-1; CDR3aa: CSVEIDRGYNEQFF; CDR3nt: TGCAGCGTTGAAATCGACAGGGGGTACAATGAGCAGTTCTTC
d_gene: -; j_gene: TRBJ1-2; abundance: -; v_gene: TRBV6-4; CDR3aa: CASSFERLNYGYTF; CDR3nt: TGTGCCAGCAGTTTCGAAAGACTTAACTATGGCTACACCTTC
d_gene: TRBD1; j_gene: TRBJ1-1; abundance: -; v_gene: TRBV18; CDR3aa: CASSQDRGTRVNTEAFF; CDR3nt: TGTGCCAGCTCACAAGACAGGGGGACAAGGGTGAACACTGAAGCTTTCTTT
d_gene: TRBD1; j_gene: TRBJ1-6; abundance: -; v_gene: TRBV28; CDR3aa: CASRKGTGTGLSPLHF; CDR3nt: TGTGCCAGCAGGAAAGGGACCGGGACAGGTCTTTCACCCCTCCACTTT
d_gene: TRBD2; j_gene: TRBJ2-3; abundance: once; v_gene: TRBV30; CDR3aa: CAWRRGSGTTDTQYF; CDR3nt: TGTGCCTGGAGAAGGGGTAGCGGGACCACAGATACGCAGTATTTT
d_gene: -; j_gene: TRBJ1-2; abundance: -; v_gene: TRBV2; CDR3aa: CASSARVTSSYGYTF; CDR3nt: TGTGCCAGCAGTGCCAGGGTTACGTCAAGCTATGGCTACACCTTC
d_gene: -; j_gene: TRBJ1-3; abundance: -; v_gene: TRBV7-6; CDR3aa: CASRARRGSGNTIYF; CDR3nt: TGTGCCAGCAGGGCCAGACGGGGGTCTGGAAACACCATATATTTT
d_gene: TRBD1; j_gene: TRBJ1-5; abundance: -; v_gene: TRBV6-4; CDR3aa: CASSDSMTSGTGGIRGNQPQHF; CDR3nt: TGTGCCAGCAGTGACTCGATGACTTCCGGGACAGGGGGCATCAGGGGCAATCAGCCCCAGCATTTT
d_gene: TRBD2; j_gene: TRBJ2-7; abundance: -; v_gene: TRBV2; CDR3aa: CASTGGGGRYEQYF; CDR3nt: TGTGCCAGCACAGGCGGCGGGGGTAGGTACGAGCAGTACTTC
d_gene: TRBD1; j_gene: TRBJ2-7; abundance: -; v_gene: TRBV18; CDR3aa: CASSPGQGAHYEQYF; CDR3nt: TGTGCCAGCTCCCCGGGACAGGGGGCCCACTACGAGCAGTACTTC
d_gene: TRBD1; j_gene: TRBJ2-7; abundance: -; v_gene: TRBV18; CDR3aa: CASSPLRRQGDEQYF; CDR3nt: TGTGCCAGCTCACCACTTCGGAGACAGGGGGACGAGCAGTACTTC
d_gene: TRBD1; j_gene: TRBJ1-4; abundance: -; v_gene: TRBV4-3; CDR3aa: CASSPPGQGNEKLFF; CDR3nt: TGCGCCAGCAGCCCCCCGGGACAGGGGAATGAAAAACTGTTTTTT
d_gene: TRBD1; j_gene: TRBJ2-6; abundance: -; v_gene: TRBV9; CDR3aa: CASSGRGQGGLGGANVLTF; CDR3nt: TGTGCCAGCAGCGGACGAGGACAGGGGGGTTTAGGTGGGGCCAACGTCCTGACTTTC
d_gene: -; j_gene: TRBJ1-4; abundance: -; v_gene: TRBV6-6; CDR3aa: CASCGLGEKLFF; CDR3nt: TGTGCCAGCTGTGGGTTGGGCGAAAAACTGTTTTTT
d_gene: TRBD2; j_gene: TRBJ2-7; abundance: -; v_gene: TRBV11-2; CDR3aa: CASSAGGVGLAGSYEQYF; CDR3nt: TGTGCCAGCAGCGCGGGGGGAGTGGGACTAGCGGGATCCTACGAGCAGTACTTC
d_gene: -; j_gene: TRBJ1-1; abundance: -; v_gene: TRBV7-2; CDR3aa: CASSLPGSTEAFF; CDR3nt: TGTGCCAGCAGCTTACCAGGGTCCACTGAAGCTTTCTTT
d_gene: TRBD1; j_gene: TRBJ1-3; abundance: -; v_gene: TRBV5-1; CDR3aa: CASSLARDSFYSGNTIYF; CDR3nt: TGCGCCAGCAGCCTCGCCCGGGACAGCTTCTACTCTGGAAACACCATATATTTT
d_gene: -; j_gene: TRBJ2-1; abundance: -; v_gene: TRBV7-9; CDR3aa: CASSLSRFEQFF; CDR3nt: TGTGCCAGCAGCTTAAGTAGATTTGAGCAGTTCTTC
d_gene: -; j_gene: TRBJ1-2; abundance: -; v_gene: TRBV19; CDR3aa: CASSPSGDLLYGYTF; CDR3nt: TGTGCCAGTAGCCCATCGGGGGACTTACTCTATGGCTACACCTTC
d_gene: -; j_gene: TRBJ2-1; abundance: few; v_gene: TRBV4-3; CDR3aa: CASSQLLGGGATRRVQFF; CDR3nt: TGCGCCAGCAGCCAGCTCCTGGGAGGGGGGGCCACCAGGAGGGTGCAGTTCTTC
d_gene: -; j_gene: TRBJ1-6; abundance: -; v_gene: TRBV4-1; CDR3aa: CASSQELQRSPLHF; CDR3nt: TGCGCCAGCAGCCAAGAGCTGCAGAGGTCACCCCTCCACTTT
d_gene: -; j_gene: TRBJ1-5; abundance: -; v_gene: TRBV15; CDR3aa: CATSSWGTGQPQHF; CDR3nt: TGTGCCACCAGCAGTTGGGGCACGGGCCAGCCCCAGCATTTT
d_gene: TRBD1; j_gene: TRBJ1-5; abundance: -; v_gene: TRBV6-2/TRBV6-3; CDR3aa: CASSYLGTVSNQPQHF; CDR3nt: TGTGCCAGCAGTTACCTAGGGACAGTTAGCAATCAGCCCCAGCATTTT
d_gene: -; j_gene: TRBJ2-2; abundance: -; v_gene: TRBV5-4; CDR3aa: CASSSPGGNTGELFF; CDR3nt: TGTGCCAGCAGCTCCCCTGGGGGCAACACCGGGGAGCTGTTTTTT
d_gene: -; j_gene: TRBJ2-7; abundance: -; v_gene: TRBV7-2; CDR3aa: CASSFKPRTDYSYEQYF; CDR3nt: TGTGCCAGCAGCTTCAAACCGCGGACAGACTACTCCTACGAGCAGTACTTC